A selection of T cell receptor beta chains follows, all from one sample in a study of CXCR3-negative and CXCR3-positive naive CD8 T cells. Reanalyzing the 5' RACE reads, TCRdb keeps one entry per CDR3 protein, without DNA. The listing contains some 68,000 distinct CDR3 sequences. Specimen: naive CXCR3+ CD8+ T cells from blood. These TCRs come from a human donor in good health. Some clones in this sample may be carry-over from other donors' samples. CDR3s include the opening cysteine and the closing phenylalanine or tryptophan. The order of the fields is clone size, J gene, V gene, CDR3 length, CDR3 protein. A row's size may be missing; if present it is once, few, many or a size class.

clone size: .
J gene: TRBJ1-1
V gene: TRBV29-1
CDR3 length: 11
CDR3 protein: CSVGYSPEAFF

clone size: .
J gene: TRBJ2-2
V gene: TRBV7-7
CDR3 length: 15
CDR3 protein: CASSLGATNTGELFF

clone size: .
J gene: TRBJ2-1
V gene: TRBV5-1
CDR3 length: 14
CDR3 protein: CASMASGYYNEQFF

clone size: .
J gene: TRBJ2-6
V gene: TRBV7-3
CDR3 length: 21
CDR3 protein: CASSSILAGGPGFPGANVLTF

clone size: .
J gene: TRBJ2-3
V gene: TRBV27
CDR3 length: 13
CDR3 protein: CASSPLYTDTQYF

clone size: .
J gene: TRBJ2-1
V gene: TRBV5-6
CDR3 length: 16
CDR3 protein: CASSPARGETYNEQFF

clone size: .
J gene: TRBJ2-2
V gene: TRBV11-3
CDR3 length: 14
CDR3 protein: CASGLLGGSGELFF

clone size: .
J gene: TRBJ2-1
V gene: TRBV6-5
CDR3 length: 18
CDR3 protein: CASSYSRLAGGSMDEQFF

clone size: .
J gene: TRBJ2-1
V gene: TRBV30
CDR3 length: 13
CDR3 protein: CAWGTGGRNEQFF

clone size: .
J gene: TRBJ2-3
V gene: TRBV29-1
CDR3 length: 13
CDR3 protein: CSVEFRGPDTQYF

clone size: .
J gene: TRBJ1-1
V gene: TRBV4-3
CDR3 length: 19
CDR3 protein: CASSQGNRVWRRPNTEAFF

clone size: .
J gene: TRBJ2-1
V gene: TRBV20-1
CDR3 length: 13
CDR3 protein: CSARRRSYNEQFF

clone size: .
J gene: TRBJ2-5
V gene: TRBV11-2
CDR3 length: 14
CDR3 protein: CASSGGRDQETQYF

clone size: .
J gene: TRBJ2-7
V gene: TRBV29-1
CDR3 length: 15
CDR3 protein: CSVVISGTATYEQYF

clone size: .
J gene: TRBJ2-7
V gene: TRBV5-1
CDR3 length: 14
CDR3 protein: CASRESGLYYEQYF

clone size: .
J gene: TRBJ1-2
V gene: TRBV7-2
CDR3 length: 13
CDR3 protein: CASSPYVRYGYTF

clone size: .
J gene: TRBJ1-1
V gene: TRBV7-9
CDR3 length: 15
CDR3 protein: CASSLVAPRNTEAFF

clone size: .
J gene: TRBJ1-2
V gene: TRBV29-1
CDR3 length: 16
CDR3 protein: CSVLEVPGQGAVGYTF

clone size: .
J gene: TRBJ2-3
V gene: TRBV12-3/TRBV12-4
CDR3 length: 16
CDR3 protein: CASSSDSGATGDTQYF

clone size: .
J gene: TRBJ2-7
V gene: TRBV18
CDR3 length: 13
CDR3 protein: CASSMDTVYEQYF

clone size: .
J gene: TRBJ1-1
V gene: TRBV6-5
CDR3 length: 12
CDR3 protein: CASKPRGSEAFF

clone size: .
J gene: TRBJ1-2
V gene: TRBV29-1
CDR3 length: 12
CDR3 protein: CSVTGTARGYTF

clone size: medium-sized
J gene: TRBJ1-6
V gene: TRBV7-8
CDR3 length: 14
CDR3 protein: CASSLPRVDSPLHF

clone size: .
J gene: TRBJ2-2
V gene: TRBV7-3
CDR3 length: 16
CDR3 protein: CASSLMSGDVAGELFF

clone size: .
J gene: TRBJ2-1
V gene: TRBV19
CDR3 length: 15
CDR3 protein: CASNEAGGAYNEQFF

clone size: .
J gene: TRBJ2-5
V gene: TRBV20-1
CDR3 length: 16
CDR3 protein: CSARDLVAPWGETQYF

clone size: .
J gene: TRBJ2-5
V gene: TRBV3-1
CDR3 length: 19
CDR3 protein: CASSQDLSDAGGLGKTQYF

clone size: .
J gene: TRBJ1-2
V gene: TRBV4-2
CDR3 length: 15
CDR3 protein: CASSQDVGGAYGYTF